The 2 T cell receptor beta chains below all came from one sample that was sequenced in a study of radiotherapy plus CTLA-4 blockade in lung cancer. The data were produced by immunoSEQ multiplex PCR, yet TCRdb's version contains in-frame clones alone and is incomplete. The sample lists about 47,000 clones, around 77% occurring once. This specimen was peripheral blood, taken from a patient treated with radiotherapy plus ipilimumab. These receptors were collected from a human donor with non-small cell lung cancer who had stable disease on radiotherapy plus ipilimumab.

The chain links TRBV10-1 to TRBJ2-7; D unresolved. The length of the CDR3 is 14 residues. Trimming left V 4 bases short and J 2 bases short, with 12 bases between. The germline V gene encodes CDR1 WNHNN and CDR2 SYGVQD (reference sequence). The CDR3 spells CASSAPGFPYEQYF. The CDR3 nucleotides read TGCGCCAGCAGTGCCCCGGGTTTTCCCTACGAGCAGTACTTC.

The CDR3 is CASSYGGQQYV. For the CDR3, the DNA is TGTGCCAGCAGTTACGGGGGCCAGCAGTACGTC. The chain recombines TRBV6-1 with TRBJ2-7, with D perhaps being TRBD1 or TRBD2 (6 bases each). Looked up from germline, CDR1 is MNHNS and CDR2 is SASEGT. V lost 5 bases, J lost 8 bases, and 10 bases lay in between. CDR3 length: 11 amino acids.